This T cell receptor (beta chain) was found in a study of identical twins. This clonotype was detected only a few times. Germline V lookup: CDR1 SEHNR, CDR2 FQNEAQ (reference sequence). Trimming removed 5 bases at V and 3 bases at J, with 20 bases between. The CDR3 sequence is 17 residues long. TCRdb fed the 5' RACE reads into MiXCR, producing one record per CDR3 protein. This table holds some 1,600,000 distinct CDR3 sequences, 25% to 35% found once. The V gene is TRBV7-9, the J gene TRBJ2-1, with TRBD2 as a possible D gene (7 bases). Input material: cord blood. The sequence was obtained from a newborn girl in good health. The CDR3 sequence is CASSPGDGGANYNEQFF. In DNA form, the CDR3 reads TGTGCCAGCAGCCCCGGAGATGGGGGGGCGAACTACAATGAGCAGTTCTTC.